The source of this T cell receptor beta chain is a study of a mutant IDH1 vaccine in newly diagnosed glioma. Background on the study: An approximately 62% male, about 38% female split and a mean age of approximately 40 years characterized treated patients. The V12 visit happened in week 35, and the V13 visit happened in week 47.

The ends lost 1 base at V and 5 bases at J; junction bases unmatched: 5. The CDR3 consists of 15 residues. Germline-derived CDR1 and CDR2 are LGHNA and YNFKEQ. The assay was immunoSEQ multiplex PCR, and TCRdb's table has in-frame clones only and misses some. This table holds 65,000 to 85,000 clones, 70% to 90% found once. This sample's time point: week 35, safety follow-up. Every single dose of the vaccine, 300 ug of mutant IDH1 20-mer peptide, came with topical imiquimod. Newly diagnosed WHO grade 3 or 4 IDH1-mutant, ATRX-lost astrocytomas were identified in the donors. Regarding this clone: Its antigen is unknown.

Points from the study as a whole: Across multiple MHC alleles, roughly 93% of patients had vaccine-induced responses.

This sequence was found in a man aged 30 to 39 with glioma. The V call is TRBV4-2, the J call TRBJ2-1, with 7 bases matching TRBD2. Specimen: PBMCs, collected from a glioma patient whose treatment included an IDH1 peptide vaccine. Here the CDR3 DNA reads TGTGCCAGCAGCCAAGTCTCTGGGGGGGACAATGAGCAGTTCTTC. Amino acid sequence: CASSQVSGGDNEQFF.